Given below is one TCR beta chain in context. This clone's antigen is unknown. Within one base of it there is no much larger clone, and no base qualities were kept. CDR1 and CDR2 are drawn from the germline V gene (reference sequence): SGHAT, FQDESV. V drops 2 bases and J drops 0 bases, leaving 11 bases in between. The CDR3 contains 15 residues, cysteine and phenylalanine counted. The only DNA kept is the CDR3, 45 bases in frame from the first base. The sample originates from a study of T cells in Graves' hyperthyroidism and ophthalmopathy (dated by TCRdb to the late 2010s). With regard to the full study: Peripheral blood samples were taken at initial diagnosis, before any treatment was given. To identify TCR V-J signatures that set the groups apart, the researchers used a discovery cohort of 100 patients, made up of fewer than 50 with Graves' ophthalmopathy and 57 with stable Graves' hyperthyroidism. An independent validation cohort of under 20 hyperthyroidism patients and more than 15 patients who later progressed to ophthalmopathy tested prospective prediction of ophthalmopathy. The roughly 91 discovery patients were randomly split 7:3 into training and test sets. The study also compared thyroid tissue and blood T-cell repertoires from about six Graves' hyperthyroidism patients. After blood sampling, hyperthyroidism patients were treated with methimazole at a starting dose of 30 mg daily, and ophthalmopathy patients were treated with high-dose intravenous methylprednisolone. TCR Vbeta CDR3 sequencing of 135 peripheral blood samples (43 ophthalmopathy, approximately 80 hyperthyroidism and roughly 17 progressor patients) is reported in the paper. The study at large found these results: Ophthalmopathy was separated from stable hyperthyroidism by a 13 V-J signature model, with 87.88% sensitivity and 81% to 83% specificity obtained in cross-validation and 80%/75% obtained in testing. Blood samples also contained most of the expanded thyroid clonotypes (frequency above 0.001), which suggests that blood repertoires may reflect thyroid immune responses. Sample size was not statistically predetermined, and blinding of investigators to group allocation was not performed. In validation, progression to ophthalmopathy was predicted by the model with around 71% sensitivity and 72.22% specificity, a median of roughly six months before onset.

TCR beta CDR3 regions were amplified from RNA transcripts. The TCR CDR3 was subjected to a first round of RT-PCR using the HTBI primer set and the Qiagen OneStep RT-PCR kit. A second multiplex PCR round built the libraries, followed by size selection and purification. Paired-end sequencing of the libraries was performed with 100 bp reads on an Illumina HiSeq2000. The authors' pipeline ran thus. SOAPnuke was used to process the raw data, removing reads that contained adapters or uncalled bases, had a mean Phred below 15, or lacked an exact match to the constant primer or identifier. COPE v1.2.5 was used to merge the high-quality paired reads, and each unique nucleotide sequence was defined as a clonotype. Clonotypes were aligned to IMGT TRBV, TRBD and TRBJ reference segments using MiTCR v1.1. The analysis was restricted to V-J combinations with a frequency above 0.0001, which together covered roughly 99% of the repertoires. The TCS score was defined as F50 (clonal expansion) divided by E x V (chaos), with BLOSUM62-based TCRdist calculated between CDR3 peptides within each V-J. Welch's t-statistics and random forest reduced 500 to 650 V-J features to roughly 13, which were used in a naive Bayes classifier (R e1071). The public reads were run again by TCRdb, first through fastp at Q25 and then through MiXCR, and only productive beta chains were kept. All rows with the same CDR3 protein become a single entry with the most common DNA and genes. TCRdb, not the authors, supplied the V and J calls. The sample table lists 650,000 to 850,000 distinct CDR3 sequences, over 15% of them with a count of one. The ten largest clonotypes hold around 15% of the sample.

Hyperthyroidism patients were newly diagnosed, had a disease duration of under 2 months, and were aged 18 to 65 years. Any patient with an uncontrolled infection, another autoimmune disease, pregnancy or lactation was excluded. Clinical symptoms, serum thyroxine and TRAb, thyroid ultrasound, and orbital computed tomography formed the basis for the diagnoses. Blood from progressor patients was drawn when they were first diagnosed with hyperthyroidism, before any ophthalmopathy symptoms appeared. PBMCs were isolated from around 10 ml of fresh peripheral blood by Ficoll-Paque density gradient centrifugation. Progressor patients were initially diagnosed with Graves' hyperthyroidism and developed ophthalmopathy during follow-up. Trizol reagent was used to extract total RNA, and RNA quality was then checked on an Agilent 2100 Bioanalyzer.

Sequenced sample: blood. The sequence links TRBV11-1 to TRBJ2-7, with the D assignment possibly TRBD1 or TRBD2, given 5 matching bases for each. The TCR was taken from a woman in her fifties or sixties with Graves' hyperthyroidism that later progressed to Graves' ophthalmopathy. This receptor has the CDR3 CASSLRDGASYEQYF. The DNA sequence follows: TGTGCCAGCAGCTTAAGGGACGGAGCCTCCTACGAGCAGTACTTC.